This paragraph covers one TCR beta chain sequence. Its antigen is not known. The CDR3 is 14 residues long. The germline V gene has CDR1 SGDLS and CDR2 YYNGEE. Trimming took 7 bases from V and 0 from J, leaving 11 bases between them. This sample is drawn from a study of T cell responses to AZD1222 COVID-19 vaccine. The study, taken as a whole, reports: Baseline antibody screening turned up just a handful of seropositive AZD1222 recipients. Breadth and depth of Spike-specific TCRs rose after two AZD1222 doses. Donor demographics were predominantly white British with a female majority; clonal diversity may be underestimated. CD4 TCRs associated with vaccination spanned spike, dominating at 160-218 and 743-854.

Using immunoSEQ multiplex PCR, the repertoire was profiled, and TCRdb retains in-frame clones only, with some absent. The table includes under 150,000 clones, 65% to 90% detected once. Source: peripheral blood, taken 28 days after the second AZD1222 dose. The receptor's source is an adult who received the AZD1222 COVID-19 vaccine. V usage is TRBV9 and J usage is TRBJ1-5, with unresolved D. CDR3 sequence: CASSLGHSNQPQHF. The CDR3 DNA follows: TGTGCCAGCTCCTTGGGCCATAGCAATCAGCCCCAGCATTTT.